These 20 T cell receptor beta chains were all obtained from the same sample, sequenced in a study of CD8+CD57+ T cells in acquired aplastic anemia. Profiling of TCR beta VDJ combinations and CDR3 sequences used genomic DNA as template. TCRdb reanalysed the reads using MiXCR and keeps one entry per CDR3 protein. The sample holds around 130,000 distinct CDR3 sequences, approximately 50% seen once. An expansion of CD8+CD57+ cells by flow cytometry had been shown in patients chosen for sequencing. Input material: sorted CD4+, CD8+, or CD8+CD57+ T cells (not recorded which) from PBMCs. These TCRs come from a human donor with aplastic anemia.

This chain links TRBV24-1 with TRBJ1-2; D is perhaps TRBD1 (6 bases). V was shortened by 5 bases and J by 4 bases, with 13 bases between the two germline ends. The germline V gene encodes CDR1 KGHDR and CDR2 SFDVKD. The CDR3 totals 14 residues. DNA of the CDR3: TGTGCCACCAGTGCCGGGACAACCCTCTATGGCTACACCTTC. It translates to CATSAGTTLYGYTF.

The V gene is TRBV10-3, the J gene TRBJ2-7; the match to TRBD1 covers 8 bases. The CDR3 runs to 16 residues. The ends lost 7 bases at V and 6 bases at J; junction bases unmatched: 17. In germline, CDR1 is ENHRY, CDR2 SYGVKD. CDR3 sequence (DNA): TGTGCCATCATCCGGACAGGGAGCGGCACGGGTGGCGAGCAGTACTTC. It encodes CAIIRTGSGTGGEQYF.

This clonotype was seen a handful of times. The rearrangement joins TRBV11-2 to TRBJ2-3, with D possibly called TRBD1 or TRBD2 (5 bases each). CDR3 size: 14 residues. Trimming took off 5 bases at V and 6 bases at J, with 15 bases between the two ends. Germline V gives CDR1 SGHAT, CDR2 FQNNGV. CDR3 loop: CASSLGIGADTQYF. In DNA form, the CDR3 reads TGTGCCAGCAGCCTAGGAATCGGGGCCGATACGCAGTATTTT. Complete variable domain (other parts from reference TRBV11-2 and TRBJ2-3): EAGVAQSPRYKIIEKRQSVAFWCNPISGHATLYWYQQILGQGPKLLIQFQNNGVVDDSQLPKDRFSAERLKGVDSTLKIQPAKLEDSAVYLCASSLGIGADTQYFGPGTRLTVL.

The chain combines TRBV5-1 with TRBJ2-3; maybe TRBD2 (6 bases). Trimming took 5 bases from V and 1 from J, leaving 14 bases between them. This CDR3 is 15 amino acids long. Germline V gene data show CDR1 as SGHRS and CDR2 as YFSETQ. DNA for the CDR3: TGCGCCAGCAGTCGGGAAGGGACTGGCACAGATACGCAGTATTTT. Its translation is CASSREGTGTDTQYF.

V and J are TRBV20-1 and TRBJ2-3; D is uncertain. Per germline, CDR1 DFQATT and CDR2 SNEGSKA (reference sequence). This CDR3 comprises 15 residues. Trimming cost V 0 bases and J 1 base, with 11 bases left between them. For the CDR3, the DNA is TGCAGTGCTAGAGATCCCAATAGTGGCACAGATACGCAGTATTTT. Amino acid sequence: CSARDPNSGTDTQYF.

The chain combines TRBV7-2 with TRBJ2-3; 9 bases agree with TRBD2. Germline-derived CDR1 and CDR2 are SGHTA and FQGNSA. This CDR3 has 13 amino acids. The junction had 10 bases not matched to a gene; V was cut back by 5 bases and J by 13 bases. The DNA of the CDR3 is TGTGCCAGCAGCCAGTCCCCCGGCGGGAGGGAGTATTTT. Its protein is CASSQSPGGREYF.

Note on this clonotype: An end of the junction differs from the germline gene, which may be a read error. The V gene is TRBV6-5, the J gene TRBJ1-1; no definite D call. The CDR3 consists of 14 residues. From germline, CDR1 is MNHEY and CDR2 SVGAGI. The DNA for the CDR3 is TGTGCCAGCAGTTACTCGAATGTTAACGCTGAAGCCTTCTTT. This translates into CASSYSNVNAEAFF.

This clonotype was detected only once. The J gene is TRBJ2-2, the V gene TRBV24-1, with D perhaps matching TRBD1 (6 bases). With 5 bases removed from V and 0 bases from J, the gap between germline ends came to 12 bases. The CDR3 sequence is 16 residues long. The germline gives CDR1 KGHDR, CDR2 SFDVKD. CDR3: CATSGRGHTNTGELFF. In nucleotides, the CDR3 is TGTGCCACCAGTGGAAGGGGACATACGAACACCGGGGAGCTGTTTTTT.

This clonotype was seen a handful of times. This sequence joins TRBV27 and TRBJ1-3; D not certain. The ends were cut back, 2 bases at V and 0 bases at J, with 11 bases in the middle. Germline V lookup: CDR1 MNHEY, CDR2 SMNVEV (reference sequence). The CDR3 is made up of 16 amino acids. The CDR3 nucleotides read TGTGCCAGCAGTTTAAGAGGGATCGGCTCTGGAAACACCATATATTTT. It translates to CASSLRGIGSGNTIYF.

The CDR3 region has the DNA TGTGCCAGCAGCTTAGCGTGGGCTAGCGGGAGCCAAGAGGGGGAGACCCAGTACTTC. Its translation is CASSLAWASGSQEGETQYF. V gene TRBV7-8 combines with J gene TRBJ2-5, with TRBD2 identical over 10 bases. The CDR3 sequence is 19 residues long. CDR1 is SGHVS, CDR2 FQNEAQ, per germline. Losses at the gene ends were 0 bases for V and 5 bases for J; bases not matched to a gene: 15.

In regard to this clonotype: No conserved phenylalanine or tryptophan ends this CDR3, so it is likely a read error. The V gene is TRBV2, the J gene TRBJ2-7; D gene uncertain. The CDR3 contains 14 residues. The germline CDR1 and CDR2 sequences are SNHLY and FYNNEI. V was pared by 1 base and J by 0 bases, with 7 bases between. This CDR3 is CASSEETTSYEQYL. The CDR3 coding sequence is TGTGCCAGCAGTGAAGAGACAACCTCCTACGAGCAGTACCTC.

This chain joins TRBV7-2 and TRBJ2-1, with TRBD2 identical over 13 bases. CDR3 length equals 15 residues. V was clipped by 4 bases and J by 8 bases; unmatched bases: 5. Germline V gene data show CDR1 as SGHTA and CDR2 as FQGNSA. DNA of the CDR3: TGTGCCAGCAGCTCCAGGACTAGCGGGGGACATGAGCAGTTCTTC. Protein: CASSSRTSGGHEQFF.

There are many counts of this clonotype. This chain connects TRBV9 to TRBJ2-1; 7 positions match TRBD1. The trim removed 0 bases at V and 14 bases at J, leaving 5 bases unmatched. Germline V CDR1 and CDR2: SGDLS, YYNGEE. The CDR3 spans 12 residues. The CDR3 reads CASSVEGGREFF. CDR3 nucleotides: TGTGCCAGCAGCGTAGAAGGGGGCCGGGAGTTCTTC.

The chain has TRBV5-4 and TRBJ1-2; D is uncertain. The germline gives CDR1 SGHNT, CDR2 YYREEE (reference sequence). Trimming left V 4 bases short and J 2 bases short, with 12 bases between. This CDR3 is built from 14 residues. The CDR3 DNA follows: TGTGCCAGCAGCACGGACGGTGGAAACTATGGCTACACCTTC. This encodes CASSTDGGNYGYTF.

V and J are TRBV29-1 and TRBJ2-7; D gene uncertain. Between the trimmed V and J ends, which lost 7 bases and 4 bases, there was a span of 14 bases. Per germline, CDR1 SQVTM and CDR2 ANQGSEA. The CDR3 is 12 amino acids. CDR3 in amino acids: CSALGRQYEQYF. The CDR3 DNA reads as TGCAGCGCCCTCGGCCGGCAATACGAGCAGTACTTC.

This clonotype was seen many times. This chain connects TRBV29-1 to TRBJ2-7, with 10 bases fitting TRBD2. The trim removed 1 base at V and 3 bases at J, leaving 6 bases unmatched. The CDR3 length is 15 residues. Germline V CDR1 and CDR2: SQVTM, ANQGSEA. CDR3 nucleotide sequence: TGCAGCGTTGAAGGGACTAGCGGTGGAGTCTACGAGCAGTACTTC. Its translation: CSVEGTSGGVYEQYF.

This chain links TRBV2 with TRBJ2-3, with unresolved D. The CDR3 is 15 amino acids. Trimming cost V 8 bases and J 2 bases, with 17 bases left between them. In germline, CDR1 is SNHLY, CDR2 FYNNEI. The CDR3 loop is CASLQYPDVTDTQYF. As DNA, the CDR3 is TGTGCCAGCTTGCAGTACCCCGACGTCACAGATACGCAGTATTTT.

In regard to this clonotype: A much larger clonotype is one base distant, so this may be a read error. This sequence joins TRBV7-9 and TRBJ2-7, with D maybe TRBD2 (5 bases). The CDR3 has 13 residues. CDR1 is SEHNR and CDR2 is FQNEAQ in the germline V gene (reference sequence). V shed 6 bases and J shed 0 bases, with 9 bases lying between them. The CDR3 DNA follows: TGTGCCAGCAGTGGAGGATCCTCCTACGAGCAGTACTTC. This translates into CASSGGSSYEQYF.

This clonotype appeared once. J is TRBJ2-6 and V is TRBV27, with D possibly matching TRBD1 (5 bases). V gave up 6 bases and J gave up 0 bases, with 12 bases separating them. The CDR3 has 16 amino acids. CDR1 MNHEY and CDR2 SMNVEV come from the germline V gene (reference sequence). CDR3 sequence: CASRATGYSGANVLTF. The DNA for the CDR3 is TGTGCCAGCAGAGCTACAGGATACTCTGGGGCCAACGTCCTGACTTTC. The variable domain in full, completed from reference TRBV27 and TRBJ2-6, reads EAQVTQNPRYLITVTGKKLTVTCSQNMNHEYMSWYRQDPGLGLRQIYYSMNVEVTDKGDVPEGYKVSRKEKRNFPLILESPSPNQTSLYFCASRATGYSGANVLTFGAGSRLTVL.

This chain connects TRBV29-1 to TRBJ2-2; D gene uncertain. CDR1 and CDR2 (germline): SQVTM, ANQGSEA. The V end was cut by 6 bases, the J end by 6 bases, with 11 bases between. The CDR3 length is 12 residues. In DNA, the CDR3 is TGCAGCGTGTTGCTTGGCTCCGGGGAGCTGTTTTTT. Translating it yields CSVLLGSGELFF.